The TCR beta chain under discussion was sequenced for a study of blood T cell repertoires in COVID-19. The overall study: The analysed material was cDNA or gDNA that came from T cells, B-cell-depleted T cells, or PBMCs.

The CDR3 spans 14 residues. Between the trimmed V and J ends, which lost 2 bases and 4 bases, there was a span of 11 bases. Germline V gene sequence: CDR1 SGHTA, CDR2 FQGNSA. Patients of the Seattle cohort, enrolled during active infection, were followed longitudinally. In the source study's methods: The assay estimated nucleated cells by amplifying reference gene primers. Using immunoSEQ multiplex PCR, the repertoire was profiled, and TCRdb retains in-frame clones only, with some absent. The V and J calls and the clone size are those of that table, but D and trimming were determined from the DNA. This sample has roughly 130,000 clones, with roughly 90% found just once.

Sequencing was performed on peripheral blood. The J gene is TRBJ1-2, the V gene TRBV7-2, with D tentatively TRBD1 (5 bases). The sequence derives from a man aged 55 to 70 with COVID-19, enrolled during active disease. CDR3: CASSLPGGAYGYTF. In nucleotides, the CDR3 is TGTGCCAGCAGCTTACCCGGGGGTGCCTATGGCTACACCTTC.